This TCR beta chain was captured by sequencing in a study of OX40 agonist ivuxolimab in advanced cancers. Germline V gives CDR1 MNHEY, CDR2 SVGAGI. The CDR3 is 13 amino acids. V dropped 0 bases and J dropped 12 bases, with 12 bases sitting between them. Using immunoSEQ multiplex PCR, the repertoire was profiled, and TCRdb retains in-frame clones only, with some absent. Altogether some 45,000 clones are present, less than 90% being singletons, with the ten largest covering 5.1%. The specimen was CD4+ or CD8+ T cells sorted from blood, collected in a trial of the OX40 agonist ivuxolimab. This TCR came from an adult with an advanced solid tumor such as melanoma, head and neck, liver or kidney cancer. This chain uses TRBV6-5 with TRBJ2-1; D not resolved. CDR3 sequence reads: CASSYSNKVGQFF. The CDR3, as DNA: TGTGCCAGCAGTTACTCGAATAAGGTTGGGCAGTTCTTC.